This entry features one T cell receptor beta chain sequence. This sample stems from a study of cytomegalovirus exposure and HLA in healthy donors. V shed 5 bases and J shed 1 base, with 9 bases lying between them. This CDR3 is built from 15 residues. Germline lookup yields CDR1 LNHDA and CDR2 SQIVND (reference sequence). Vbeta (60) and Jbeta (13) primers were used in the PCR. The assay was immunoSEQ multiplex PCR, and TCRdb's table has in-frame clones only and misses some. The data contain about 200,000 clones, roughly 83% of them singletons. The rearrangement links TRBV19 to TRBJ2-6, with D tentatively TRBD1 (6 bases). Sequencing used PBMCs. This sequence originates from a girl aged 10 to 17 in good health and CMV-seronegative. CDR3 loop: CASSRQASGANVLTF. CDR3 nucleotides: TGTGCCAGTAGTCGACAGGCGTCTGGGGCCAACGTCCTGACTTTC.